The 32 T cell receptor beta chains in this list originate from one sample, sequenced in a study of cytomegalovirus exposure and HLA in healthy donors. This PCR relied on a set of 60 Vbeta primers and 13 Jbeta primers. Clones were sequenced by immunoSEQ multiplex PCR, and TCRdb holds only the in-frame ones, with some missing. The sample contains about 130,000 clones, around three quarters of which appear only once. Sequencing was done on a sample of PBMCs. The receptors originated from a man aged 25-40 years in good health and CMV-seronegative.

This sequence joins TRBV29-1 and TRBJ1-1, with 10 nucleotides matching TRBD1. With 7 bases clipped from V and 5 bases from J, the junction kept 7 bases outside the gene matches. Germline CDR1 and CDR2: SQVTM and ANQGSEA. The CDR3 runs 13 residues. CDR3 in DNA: TGCAGCGCCGGGACAGGGGTTAATACTGAAGCTTTCTTT. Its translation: CSAGTGVNTEAFF.

CDR3 region: CARAKGFSYEQYF. The CDR3 region has the DNA TGTGCCAGGGCGAAGGGGTTCTCCTACGAGCAGTACTTC. This chain joins TRBV27 and TRBJ2-7; TRBD1 might be the D (5 bases). Germline values: CDR1 MNHEY, CDR2 SMNVEV (reference sequence). V lost 9 bases to trimming and J lost 0 bases, with 12 bases between them. The length of the CDR3 is 13 residues.

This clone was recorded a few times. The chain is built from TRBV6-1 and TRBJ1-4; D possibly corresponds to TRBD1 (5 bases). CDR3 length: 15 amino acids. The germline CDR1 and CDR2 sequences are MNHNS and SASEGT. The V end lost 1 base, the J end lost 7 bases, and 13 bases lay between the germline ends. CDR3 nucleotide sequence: TGTGCCAGCAGTGAAGAATGGAGGGGATTTGAAAAACTGTTTTTT. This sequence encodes CASSEEWRGFEKLFF.

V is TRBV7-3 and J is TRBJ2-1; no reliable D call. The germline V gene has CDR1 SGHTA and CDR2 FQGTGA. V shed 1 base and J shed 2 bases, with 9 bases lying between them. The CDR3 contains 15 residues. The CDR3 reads CASSLNGGPYNEQFF. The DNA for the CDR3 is TGTGCCAGCAGCTTAAATGGCGGTCCCTACAATGAGCAGTTCTTC.

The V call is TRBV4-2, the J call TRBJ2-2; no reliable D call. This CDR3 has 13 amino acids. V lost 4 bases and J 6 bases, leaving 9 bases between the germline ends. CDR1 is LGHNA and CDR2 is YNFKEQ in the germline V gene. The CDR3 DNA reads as TGTGCCAGCAGCCGAGGAGTAGCCGGGGAGCTGTTTTTT. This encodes CASSRGVAGELFF.

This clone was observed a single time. The CDR3 loop reads CASSIGLPIRVPDANQPQHF. The CDR3 DNA reads as TGTGCCAGTAGTATAGGCCTCCCGATTCGGGTCCCCGACGCCAATCAGCCCCAGCATTTT. This chain joins TRBV19 and TRBJ1-5, with no clear D. The CDR3 runs 20 residues. Germline CDR1 and CDR2: LNHDA and SQIVND (reference sequence). Trimming stripped 1 base from V and 3 bases from J, with 25 bases between.

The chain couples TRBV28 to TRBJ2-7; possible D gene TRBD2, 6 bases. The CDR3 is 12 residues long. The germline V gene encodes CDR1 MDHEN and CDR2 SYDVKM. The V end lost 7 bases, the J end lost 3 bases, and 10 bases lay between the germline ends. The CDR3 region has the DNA TGTGCCAGCACCTCCGGGAGCTACGAGCAGTACTTC. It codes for CASTSGSYEQYF.

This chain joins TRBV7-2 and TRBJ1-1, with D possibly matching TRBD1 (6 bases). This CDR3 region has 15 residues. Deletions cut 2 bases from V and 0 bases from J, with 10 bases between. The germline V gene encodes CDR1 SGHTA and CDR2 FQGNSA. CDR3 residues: CASSLPDRLNTEAFF. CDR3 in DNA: TGTGCCAGCAGCTTACCGGACAGACTGAACACTGAAGCTTTCTTT.

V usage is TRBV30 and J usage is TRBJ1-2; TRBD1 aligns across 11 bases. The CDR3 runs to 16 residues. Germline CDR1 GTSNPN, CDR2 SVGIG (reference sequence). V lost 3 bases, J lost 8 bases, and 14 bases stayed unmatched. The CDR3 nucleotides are TGTGCCTGGAGAACCGGGACAGGGGGACCTGGGAGGGGCTACACCTTC. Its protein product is CAWRTGTGGPGRGYTF.

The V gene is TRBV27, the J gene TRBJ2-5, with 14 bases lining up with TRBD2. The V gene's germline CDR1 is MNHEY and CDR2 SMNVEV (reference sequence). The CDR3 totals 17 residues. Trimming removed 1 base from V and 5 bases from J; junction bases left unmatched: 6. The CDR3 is CASSLFPGLAGVETQYF. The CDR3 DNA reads TGTGCCAGCAGTTTATTTCCGGGACTAGCGGGAGTGGAGACCCAGTACTTC.

CDR3 nucleotide sequence: TGCAGCGTTGGGTGGGCTAATAGGTTCCAAGAGACCCAGTACTTC. Translation gives CSVGWANRFQETQYF. The chain is built from TRBV29-1 and TRBJ2-5; D gene uncertain. There are 15 residues in the CDR3. The V end was cut by 4 bases, the J end by 1 base, with 16 bases between. CDR1 is SQVTM and CDR2 is ANQGSEA in the germline V gene.

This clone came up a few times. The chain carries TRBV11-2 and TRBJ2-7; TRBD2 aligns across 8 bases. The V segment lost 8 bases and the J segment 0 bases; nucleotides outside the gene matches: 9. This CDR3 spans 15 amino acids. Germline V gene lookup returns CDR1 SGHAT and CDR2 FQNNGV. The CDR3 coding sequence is TGTGCCAGCCGACTTAGTAGCGGGACCTCCTACGAGCAGTACTTC. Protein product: CASRLSSGTSYEQYF.

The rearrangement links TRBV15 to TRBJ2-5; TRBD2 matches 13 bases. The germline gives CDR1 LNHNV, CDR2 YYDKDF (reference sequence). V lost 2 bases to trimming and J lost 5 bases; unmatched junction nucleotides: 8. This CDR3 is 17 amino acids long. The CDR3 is CATSRTGLAGSRETQYF. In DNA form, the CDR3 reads TGTGCCACCAGCAGAACGGGACTAGCGGGATCTCGGGAGACCCAGTACTTC. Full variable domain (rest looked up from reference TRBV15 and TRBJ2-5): DAMVIQNPRYQVTQFGKPVTLSCSQTLNHNVMYWYQQKSSQAPKLLFHYYDKDFNNEADTPDNFQSRRPNTSFCFLDIRSPGLGDTAMYLCATSRTGLAGSRETQYFGPGTRLLVL.

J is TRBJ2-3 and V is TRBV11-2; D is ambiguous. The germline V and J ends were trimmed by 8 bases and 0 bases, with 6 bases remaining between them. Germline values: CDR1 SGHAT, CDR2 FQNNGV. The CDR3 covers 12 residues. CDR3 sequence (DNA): TGTGCCAGCCTACAGAGCACAGATACGCAGTATTTT. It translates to CASLQSTDTQYF.

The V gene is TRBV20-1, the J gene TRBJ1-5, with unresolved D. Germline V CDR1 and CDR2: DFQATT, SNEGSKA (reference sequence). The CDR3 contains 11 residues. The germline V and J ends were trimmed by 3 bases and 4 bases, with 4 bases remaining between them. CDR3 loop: CSASKNQPQHF. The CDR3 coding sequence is TGCAGTGCTAGTAAAAATCAGCCCCAGCATTTT.

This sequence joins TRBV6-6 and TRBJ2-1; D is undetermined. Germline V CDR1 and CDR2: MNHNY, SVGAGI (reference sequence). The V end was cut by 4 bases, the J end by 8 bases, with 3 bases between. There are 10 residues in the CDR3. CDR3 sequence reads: CASSSDEQFF. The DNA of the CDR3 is TGTGCCAGCAGTTCCGATGAGCAGTTCTTC.

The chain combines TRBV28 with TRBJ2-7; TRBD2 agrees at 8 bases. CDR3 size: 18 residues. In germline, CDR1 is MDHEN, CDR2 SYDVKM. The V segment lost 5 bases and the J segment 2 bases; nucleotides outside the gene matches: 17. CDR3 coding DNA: TGTGCCAGCAGTCCTAAGGGCTATCAGCGGGAGTGGACCTACGAGCAGTACTTC. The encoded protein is CASSPKGYQREWTYEQYF.

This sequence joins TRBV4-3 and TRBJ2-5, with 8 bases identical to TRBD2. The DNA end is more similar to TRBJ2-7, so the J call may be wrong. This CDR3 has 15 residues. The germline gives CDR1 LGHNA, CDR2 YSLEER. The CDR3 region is CASSQLAGESYEQYF. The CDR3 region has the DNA TGCGCCAGCAGCCAACTAGCGGGTGAGTCCTACGAGCAGTACTTC.

The chain's CDR3 is CASSIEGRSYEQYF. The DNA of the CDR3 is TGTGCCAGTAGTATTGAGGGTCGATCCTACGAGCAGTACTTC. This sequence joins TRBV19 and TRBJ2-7; a weak D match, TRBD2 (5 bases). The V and J ends lost 3 bases and 1 base respectively, with 10 bases between them. Looked up from germline, CDR1 is LNHDA and CDR2 is SQIVND (reference sequence). The CDR3 runs to 14 residues.

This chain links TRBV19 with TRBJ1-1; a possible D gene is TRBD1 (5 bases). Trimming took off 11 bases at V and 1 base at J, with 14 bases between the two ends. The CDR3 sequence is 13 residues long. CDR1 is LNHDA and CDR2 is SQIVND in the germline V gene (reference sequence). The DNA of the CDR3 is TGTGCCGGGTCGTACAGGCCGAACACTGAAGCTTTCTTT. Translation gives CAGSYRPNTEAFF.

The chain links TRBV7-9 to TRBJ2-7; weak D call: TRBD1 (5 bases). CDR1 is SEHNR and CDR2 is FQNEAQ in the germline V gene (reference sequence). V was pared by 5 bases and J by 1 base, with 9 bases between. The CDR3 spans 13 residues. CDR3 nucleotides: TGTGCCAGCAGCCGGACATCTTCCTACGAGCAGTACTTC. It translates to CASSRTSSYEQYF.

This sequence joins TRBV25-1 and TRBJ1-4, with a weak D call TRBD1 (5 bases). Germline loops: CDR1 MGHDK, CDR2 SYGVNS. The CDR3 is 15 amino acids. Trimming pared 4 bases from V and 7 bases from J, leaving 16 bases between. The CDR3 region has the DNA TGTGCCAGCAGTGCAATAGACGGGGGTAGTGAAAAACTGTTTTTT. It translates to CASSAIDGGSEKLFF.

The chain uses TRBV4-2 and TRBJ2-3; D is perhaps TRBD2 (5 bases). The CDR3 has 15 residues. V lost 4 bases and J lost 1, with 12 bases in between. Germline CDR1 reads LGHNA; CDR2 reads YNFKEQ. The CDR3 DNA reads TGTGCCAGCAGCCCTCCCCCCGGGGGCACAGATACGCAGTATTTT. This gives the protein CASSPPPGGTDTQYF.

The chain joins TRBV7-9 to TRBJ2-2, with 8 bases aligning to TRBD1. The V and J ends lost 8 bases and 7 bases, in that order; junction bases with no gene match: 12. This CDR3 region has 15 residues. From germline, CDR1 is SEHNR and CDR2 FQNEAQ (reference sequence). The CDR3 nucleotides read TGTGCCAGCCCGGGGACAGGTCAATGGGGCGGGGAGCTGTTTTTT. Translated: CASPGTGQWGGELFF.

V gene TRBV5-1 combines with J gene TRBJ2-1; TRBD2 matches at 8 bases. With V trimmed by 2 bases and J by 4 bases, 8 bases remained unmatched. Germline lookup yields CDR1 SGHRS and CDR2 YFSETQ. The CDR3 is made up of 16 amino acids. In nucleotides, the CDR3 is TGCGCCAGCAGCTTATCCTCGACTAGCGTGTACAATGAGCAGTTCTTC. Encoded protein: CASSLSSTSVYNEQFF.

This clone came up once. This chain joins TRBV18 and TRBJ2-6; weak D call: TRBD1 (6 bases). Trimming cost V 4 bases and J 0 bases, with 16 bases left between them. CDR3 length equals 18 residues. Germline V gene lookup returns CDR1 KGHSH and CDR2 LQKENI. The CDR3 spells CASSLPPGQSSGANVLTF. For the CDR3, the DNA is TGTGCCAGCTCACTACCACCGGGACAAAGCTCTGGGGCCAACGTCCTGACTTTC.

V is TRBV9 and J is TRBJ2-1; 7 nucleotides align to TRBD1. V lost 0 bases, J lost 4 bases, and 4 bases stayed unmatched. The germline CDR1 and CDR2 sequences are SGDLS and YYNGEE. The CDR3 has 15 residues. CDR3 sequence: CASSVDNRGYNEQFF. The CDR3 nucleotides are TGTGCCAGCAGCGTAGACAACAGGGGTTACAATGAGCAGTTCTTC.

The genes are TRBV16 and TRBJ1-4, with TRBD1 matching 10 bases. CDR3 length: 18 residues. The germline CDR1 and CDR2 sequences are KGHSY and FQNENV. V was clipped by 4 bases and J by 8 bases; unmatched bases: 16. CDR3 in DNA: TGTGCCAGCAGCCGCCGTCACGGGCGACAGGGGGCAGAGGAAAAACTGTTTTTT. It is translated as CASSRRHGRQGAEEKLFF.

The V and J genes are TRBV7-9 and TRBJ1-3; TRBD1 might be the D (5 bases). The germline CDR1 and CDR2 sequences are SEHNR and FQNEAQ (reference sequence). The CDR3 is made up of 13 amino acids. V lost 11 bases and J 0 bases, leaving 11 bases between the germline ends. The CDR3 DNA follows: TGTGCCTGGGACTTCAACTCTGGAAACACCATATATTTT. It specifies CAWDFNSGNTIYF.

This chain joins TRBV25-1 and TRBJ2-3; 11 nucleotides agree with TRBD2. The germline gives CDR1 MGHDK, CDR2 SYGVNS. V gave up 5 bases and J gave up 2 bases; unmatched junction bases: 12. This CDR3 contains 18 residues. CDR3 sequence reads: CASSKTPKTSGDTDTQYF. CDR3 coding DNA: TGTGCCAGCAGTAAAACTCCTAAGACTAGCGGGGACACAGATACGCAGTATTTT.

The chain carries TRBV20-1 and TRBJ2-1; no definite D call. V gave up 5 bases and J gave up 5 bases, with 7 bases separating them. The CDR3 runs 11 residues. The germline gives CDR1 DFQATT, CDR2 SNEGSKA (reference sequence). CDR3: CSARSDNEQFF. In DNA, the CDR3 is TGCAGTGCTCGGTCCGACAATGAGCAGTTCTTC.

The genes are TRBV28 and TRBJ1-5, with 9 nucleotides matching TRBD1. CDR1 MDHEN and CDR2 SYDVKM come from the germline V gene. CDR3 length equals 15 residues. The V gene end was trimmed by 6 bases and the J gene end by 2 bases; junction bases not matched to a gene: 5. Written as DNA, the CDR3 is TGTGCCAGCAGCCCACAGGGGGCTGGCAATCAGCCCCAGCATTTT. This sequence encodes CASSPQGAGNQPQHF.